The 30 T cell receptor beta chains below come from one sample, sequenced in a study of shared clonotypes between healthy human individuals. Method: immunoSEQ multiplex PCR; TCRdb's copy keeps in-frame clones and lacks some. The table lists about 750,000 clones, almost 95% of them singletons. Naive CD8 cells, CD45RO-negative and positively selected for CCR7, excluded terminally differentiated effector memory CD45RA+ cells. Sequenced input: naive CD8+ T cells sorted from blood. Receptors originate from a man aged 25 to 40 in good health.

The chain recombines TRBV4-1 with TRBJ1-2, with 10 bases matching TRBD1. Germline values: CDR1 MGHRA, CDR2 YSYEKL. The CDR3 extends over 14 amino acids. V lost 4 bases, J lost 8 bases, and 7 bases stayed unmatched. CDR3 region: CASSPPGTGVGYTF. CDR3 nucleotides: TGCGCCAGCAGCCCCCCCGGGACAGGGGTAGGCTACACCTTC.

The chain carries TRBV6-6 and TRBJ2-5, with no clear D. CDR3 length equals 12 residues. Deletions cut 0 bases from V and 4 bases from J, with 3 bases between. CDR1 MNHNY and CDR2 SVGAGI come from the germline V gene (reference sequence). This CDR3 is CASSYSGETQYF. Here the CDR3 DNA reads TGTGCCAGCAGTTACTCTGGAGAGACCCAGTACTTC.

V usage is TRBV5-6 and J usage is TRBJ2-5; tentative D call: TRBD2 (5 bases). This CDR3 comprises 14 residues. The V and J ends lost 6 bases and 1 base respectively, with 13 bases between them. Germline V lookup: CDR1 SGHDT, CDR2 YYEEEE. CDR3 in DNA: TGTGCCAGCAAATTGGAGGAACGCCAAGAGACCCAGTACTTC. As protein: CASKLEERQETQYF.

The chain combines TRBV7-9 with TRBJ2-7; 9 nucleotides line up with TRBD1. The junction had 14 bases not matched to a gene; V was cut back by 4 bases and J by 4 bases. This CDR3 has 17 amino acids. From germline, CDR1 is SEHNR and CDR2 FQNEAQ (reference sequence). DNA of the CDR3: TGTGCCAGCAGCTCTAACCTTCCGGGACAGGGCGGATACGAGCAGTACTTC. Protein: CASSSNLPGQGGYEQYF.

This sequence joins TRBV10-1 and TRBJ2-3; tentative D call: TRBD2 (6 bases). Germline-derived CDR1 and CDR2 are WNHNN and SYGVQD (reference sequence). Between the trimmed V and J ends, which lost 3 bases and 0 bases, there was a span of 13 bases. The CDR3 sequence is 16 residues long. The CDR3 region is CASSDLGGISTDTQYF. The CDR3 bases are TGCGCCAGCAGTGACTTAGGCGGGATAAGCACAGATACGCAGTATTTT.

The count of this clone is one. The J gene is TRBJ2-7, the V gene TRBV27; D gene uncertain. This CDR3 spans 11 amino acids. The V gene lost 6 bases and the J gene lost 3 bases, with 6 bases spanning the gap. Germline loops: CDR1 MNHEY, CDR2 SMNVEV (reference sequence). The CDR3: CASRMGYEQYF. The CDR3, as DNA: TGTGCCAGCAGGATGGGCTACGAGCAGTACTTC.

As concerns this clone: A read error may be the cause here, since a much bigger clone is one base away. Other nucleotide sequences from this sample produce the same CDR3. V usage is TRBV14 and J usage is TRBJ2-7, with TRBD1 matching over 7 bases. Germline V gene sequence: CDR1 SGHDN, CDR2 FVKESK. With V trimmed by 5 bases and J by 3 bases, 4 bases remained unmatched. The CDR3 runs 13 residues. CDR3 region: CASSLGQNYEQYF. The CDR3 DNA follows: TGTGCCAGCAGCTTGGGACAGAACTACGAGCAGTACTTC.

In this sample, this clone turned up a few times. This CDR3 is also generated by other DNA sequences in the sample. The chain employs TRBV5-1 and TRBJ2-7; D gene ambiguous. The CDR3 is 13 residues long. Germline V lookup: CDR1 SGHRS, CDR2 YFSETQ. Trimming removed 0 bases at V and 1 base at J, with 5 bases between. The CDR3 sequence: CASSLDRSYEQYF. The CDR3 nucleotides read TGCGCCAGCAGCTTGGATAGATCCTACGAGCAGTACTTC.

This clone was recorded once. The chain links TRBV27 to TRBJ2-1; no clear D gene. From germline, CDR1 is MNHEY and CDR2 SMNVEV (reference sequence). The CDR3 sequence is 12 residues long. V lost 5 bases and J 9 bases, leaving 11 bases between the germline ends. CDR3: CASSLGPGEQFF. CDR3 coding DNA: TGTGCCAGCAGTCTGGGTCCAGGTGAGCAGTTCTTC.

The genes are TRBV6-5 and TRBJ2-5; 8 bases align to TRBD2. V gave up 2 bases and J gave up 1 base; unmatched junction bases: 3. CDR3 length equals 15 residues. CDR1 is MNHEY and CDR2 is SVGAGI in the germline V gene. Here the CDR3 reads CASSYASGSQETQYF. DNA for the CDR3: TGTGCCAGCAGTTACGCTAGCGGGTCCCAAGAGACCCAGTACTTC.

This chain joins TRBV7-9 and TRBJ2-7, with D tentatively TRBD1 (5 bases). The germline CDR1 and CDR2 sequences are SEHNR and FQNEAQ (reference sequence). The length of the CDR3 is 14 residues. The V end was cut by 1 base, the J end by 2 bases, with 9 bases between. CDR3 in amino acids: CASSLDRNTYEQYF. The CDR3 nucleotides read TGTGCCAGCAGCTTAGACAGGAATACCTACGAGCAGTACTTC.

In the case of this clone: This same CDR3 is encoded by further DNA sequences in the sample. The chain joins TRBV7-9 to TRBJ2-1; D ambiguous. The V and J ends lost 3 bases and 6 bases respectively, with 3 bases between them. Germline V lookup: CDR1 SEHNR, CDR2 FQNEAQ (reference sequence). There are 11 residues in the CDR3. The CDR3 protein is CASSLPNEQFF. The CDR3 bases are TGTGCCAGCAGCTTGCCCAATGAGCAGTTCTTC.

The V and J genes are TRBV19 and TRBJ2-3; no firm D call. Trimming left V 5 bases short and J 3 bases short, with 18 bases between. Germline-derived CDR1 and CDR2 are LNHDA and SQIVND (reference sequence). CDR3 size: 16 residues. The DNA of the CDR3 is TGTGCCAGTAGTCTTTCCGGGTCTAGTGGTACAGATACGCAGTATTTT. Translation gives CASSLSGSSGTDTQYF.

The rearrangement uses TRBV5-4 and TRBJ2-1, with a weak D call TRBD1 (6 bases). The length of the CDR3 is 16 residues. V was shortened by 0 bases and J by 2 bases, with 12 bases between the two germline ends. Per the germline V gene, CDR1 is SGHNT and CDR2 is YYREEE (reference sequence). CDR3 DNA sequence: TGTGCCAGCAGCTTGGCCCTACAGGGAGCCTACAATGAGCAGTTCTTC. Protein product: CASSLALQGAYNEQFF.

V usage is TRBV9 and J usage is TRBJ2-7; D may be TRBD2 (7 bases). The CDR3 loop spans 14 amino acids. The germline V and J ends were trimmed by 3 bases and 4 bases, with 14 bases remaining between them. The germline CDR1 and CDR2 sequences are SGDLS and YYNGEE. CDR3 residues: CASSEGEGSYEQYF. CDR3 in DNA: TGTGCCAGCAGCGAGGGGGAGGGATCGTACGAGCAGTACTTC.

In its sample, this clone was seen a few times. The DNA of the CDR3 is TGTGCCAGCAGCTTGGCCATGAGCGGGAATGAGCAGTTCTTC. It yields the protein CASSLAMSGNEQFF. J is TRBJ2-1 and V is TRBV5-6; weak D call: TRBD2 (6 bases). CDR1 and CDR2 (germline): SGHDT, YYEEEE. The CDR3 runs 14 residues. The V end lost 0 bases, the J end lost 7 bases, and 11 bases lay between the germline ends.

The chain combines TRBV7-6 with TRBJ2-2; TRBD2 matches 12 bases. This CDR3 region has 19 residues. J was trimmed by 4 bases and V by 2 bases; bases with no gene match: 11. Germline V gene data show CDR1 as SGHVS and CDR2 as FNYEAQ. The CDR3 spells CASSLLRTSGKKITGELFF. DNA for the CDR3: TGTGCCAGCAGCTTACTACGGACTAGCGGGAAAAAAATCACCGGGGAGCTGTTTTTT.

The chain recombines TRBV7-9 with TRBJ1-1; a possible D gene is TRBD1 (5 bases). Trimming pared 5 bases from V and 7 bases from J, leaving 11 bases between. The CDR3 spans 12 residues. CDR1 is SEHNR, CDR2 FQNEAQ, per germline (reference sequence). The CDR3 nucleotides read TGTGCCAGCAGCCCCGGGGCGCGTGAAGCTTTCTTT. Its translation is CASSPGAREAFF.

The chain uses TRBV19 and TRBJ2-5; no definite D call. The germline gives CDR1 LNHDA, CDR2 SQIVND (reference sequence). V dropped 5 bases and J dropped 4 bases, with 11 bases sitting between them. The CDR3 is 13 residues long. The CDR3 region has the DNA TGTGCCAGTAGTGCTTTTTGGGGAGAGACCCAGTACTTC. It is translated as CASSAFWGETQYF.

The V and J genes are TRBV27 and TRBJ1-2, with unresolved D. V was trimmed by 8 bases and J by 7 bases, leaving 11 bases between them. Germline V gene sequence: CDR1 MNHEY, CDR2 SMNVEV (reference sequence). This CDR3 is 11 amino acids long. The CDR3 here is CASGRGGGYTF. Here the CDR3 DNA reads TGTGCCAGCGGGCGGGGTGGTGGCTACACCTTC.

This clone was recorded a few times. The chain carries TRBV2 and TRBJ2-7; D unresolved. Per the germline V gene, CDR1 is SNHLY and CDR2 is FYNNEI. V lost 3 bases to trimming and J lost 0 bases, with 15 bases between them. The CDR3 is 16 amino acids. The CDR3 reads CASSDDGNVYSYEQYF. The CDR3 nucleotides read TGTGCCAGCAGTGATGACGGAAACGTCTACTCCTACGAGCAGTACTTC.

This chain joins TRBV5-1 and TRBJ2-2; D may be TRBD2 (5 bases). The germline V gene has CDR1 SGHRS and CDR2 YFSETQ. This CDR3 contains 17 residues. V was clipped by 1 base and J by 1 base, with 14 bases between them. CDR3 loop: CASSLLGSGENTGELFF. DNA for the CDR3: TGCGCCAGCAGCTTGTTGGGTTCCGGGGAGAACACCGGGGAGCTGTTTTTT.

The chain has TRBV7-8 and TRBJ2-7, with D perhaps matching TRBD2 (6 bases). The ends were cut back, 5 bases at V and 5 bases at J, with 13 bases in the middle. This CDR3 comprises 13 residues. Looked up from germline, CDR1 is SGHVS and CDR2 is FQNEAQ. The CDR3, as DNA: TGTGCCAGCAGCGGGGGACTTAACCACGAGCAGTACTTC. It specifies CASSGGLNHEQYF.

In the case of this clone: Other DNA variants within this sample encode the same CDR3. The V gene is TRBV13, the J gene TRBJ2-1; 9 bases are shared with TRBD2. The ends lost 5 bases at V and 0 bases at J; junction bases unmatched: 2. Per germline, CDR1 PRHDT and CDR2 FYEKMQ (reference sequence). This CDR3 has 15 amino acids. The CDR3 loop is CASSLAGSSYNEQFF. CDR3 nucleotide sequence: TGTGCCAGCAGCCTAGCGGGGAGCTCCTACAATGAGCAGTTCTTC.

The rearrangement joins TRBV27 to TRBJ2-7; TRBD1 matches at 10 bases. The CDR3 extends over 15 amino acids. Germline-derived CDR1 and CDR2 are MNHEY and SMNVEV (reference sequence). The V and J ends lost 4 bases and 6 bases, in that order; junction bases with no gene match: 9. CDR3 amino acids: CASSYPGQGMGEQYF. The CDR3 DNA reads TGTGCCAGCAGTTACCCGGGACAGGGGATGGGCGAGCAGTACTTC.

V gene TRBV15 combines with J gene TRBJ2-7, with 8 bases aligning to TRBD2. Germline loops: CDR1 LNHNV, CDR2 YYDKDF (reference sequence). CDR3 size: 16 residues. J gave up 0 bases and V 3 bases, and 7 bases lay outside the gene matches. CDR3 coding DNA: TGTGCCACCAGCAGGGCCGAGGGACTAGTCTCCTACGAGCAGTACTTC. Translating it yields CATSRAEGLVSYEQYF.

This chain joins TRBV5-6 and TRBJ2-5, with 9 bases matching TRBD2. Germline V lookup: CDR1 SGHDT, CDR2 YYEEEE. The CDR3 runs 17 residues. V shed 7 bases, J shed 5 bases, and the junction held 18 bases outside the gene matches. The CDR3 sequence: CASGRSISREGLETQYF. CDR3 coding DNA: TGTGCCAGCGGACGCTCAATATCGCGGGAGGGCCTGGAGACCCAGTACTTC.

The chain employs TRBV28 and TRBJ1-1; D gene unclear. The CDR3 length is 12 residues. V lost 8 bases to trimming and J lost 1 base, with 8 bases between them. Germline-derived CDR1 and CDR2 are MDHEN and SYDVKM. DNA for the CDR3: TGTGCCAGCGGGCGGGAGAACACTGAAGCTTTCTTT. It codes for CASGRENTEAFF.

CDR3 protein: CATALFSNQPQHF. Here the CDR3 DNA reads TGTGCCACTGCCCTTTTTAGCAATCAGCCCCAGCATTTT. The chain combines TRBV15 with TRBJ1-5; no reliable D call. Between the trimmed V and J ends, which lost 9 bases and 0 bases, there was a span of 9 bases. This CDR3 is 13 amino acids long. Germline V lookup: CDR1 LNHNV, CDR2 YYDKDF (reference sequence).

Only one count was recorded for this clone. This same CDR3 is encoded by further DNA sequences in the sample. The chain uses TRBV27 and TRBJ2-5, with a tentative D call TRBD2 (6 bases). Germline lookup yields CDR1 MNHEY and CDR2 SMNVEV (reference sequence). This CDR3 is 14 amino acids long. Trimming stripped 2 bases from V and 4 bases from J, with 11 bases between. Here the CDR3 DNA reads TGTGCCAGCAGTTTAGGGGGTAGCGGAGAGACCCAGTACTTC. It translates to CASSLGGSGETQYF.